This T cell receptor beta chain is drawn from a study of blood T cells in healthy people across ages. General study findings and limits: Considered underestimates were the diversity estimates obtained from one million T cells. Expanded clonotype shifts may have been confounded, as the donors had an unknown CMV status.

CDR1 and CDR2 from the germline V gene are MNHEY and SMNVEV (reference sequence). V gave up 5 bases and J gave up 4 bases, with 14 bases separating them. This CDR3 has 14 residues. This clonotype occurred a few times. Its specificity is unknown. A second PCR, run for roughly 7 to 11 cycles, used a sample-barcoded 5' primer plus a J-beta primer mix. A single record per CDR3 protein comes from TCRdb applying MiXCR to the 5' RACE reads. The data contain 1.8 million or so distinct CDR3 sequences, 35% to 50% of them seen just once; the ten biggest clones take up roughly 23%. Sequenced material: blood. The chain combines TRBV27 with TRBJ2-5; D ambiguous. The clonotype comes from a human donor in good health. The CDR3 here is CASSPLSAPETQYF. As DNA, the CDR3 is TGTGCCAGCAGTCCCCTAAGCGCGCCAGAGACCCAGTACTTC.